By frequency, the clone carrying this T cell receptor beta chain registers medium-sized. Its antigen is not known. This record comes from a study of CXCR3-negative and CXCR3-positive naive CD8 T cells. In germline, CDR1 is SQVTM, CDR2 ANQGSEA. CDR3 size: 11 residues. The TRB libraries of cDNA were built by UMI-labeled 5' RACE. TCRdb re-called the 5' RACE reads; one entry per CDR3 protein, DNA not given. The table for this sample gives 5,500 to 6,000 distinct CDR3 sequences. Cells that were CD45RO-CCR7+CD27+CD95- constituted naive CD8+ T cells. Study findings and constraints: Researchers report that CXCR3-positive naive cells carry more hydrophobic TRB CDR3s than CXCR3-negative naive cells.

The V and J genes are TRBV29-1 and TRBJ1-1. The sequence came from a human donor in good health. Some clones in this sample may be carry-over from other donors' samples. The specimen sequenced was naive CXCR3+ CD8+ T cells from blood. Described subset: CD45RO-CCR7+CD27+CD95- naive CD8+ T cells expressing CXCR3 (TNR3+). CDR3 region: CSVGLNTEAFF.